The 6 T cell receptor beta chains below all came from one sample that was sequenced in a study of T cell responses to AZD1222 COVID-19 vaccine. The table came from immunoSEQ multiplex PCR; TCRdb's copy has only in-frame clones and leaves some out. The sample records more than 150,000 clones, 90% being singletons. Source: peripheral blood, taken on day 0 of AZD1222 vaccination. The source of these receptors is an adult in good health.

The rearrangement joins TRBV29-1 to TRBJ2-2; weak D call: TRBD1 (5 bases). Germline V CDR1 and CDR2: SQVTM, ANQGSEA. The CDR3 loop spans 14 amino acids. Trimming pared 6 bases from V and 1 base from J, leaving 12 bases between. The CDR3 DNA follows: TGCAGCGTCTTGTGGCAGGGGAACACCGGGGAGCTGTTTTTT. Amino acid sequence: CSVLWQGNTGELFF.

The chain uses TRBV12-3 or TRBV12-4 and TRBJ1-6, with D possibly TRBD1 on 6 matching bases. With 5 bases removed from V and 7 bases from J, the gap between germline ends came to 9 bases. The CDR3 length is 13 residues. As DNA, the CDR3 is TGTGCCAGCAGTCCGGGGGGCAATTCACCCCTCCACTTT. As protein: CASSPGGNSPLHF.

This CDR3 is CASSDFGQDNSPLHF. The CDR3, as DNA: TGTGCCAGCAGTGACTTCGGACAAGATAATTCACCCCTCCACTTT. The chain combines TRBV2 with TRBJ1-6; maybe TRBD1 (5 bases). This CDR3 is 15 amino acids long. V shed 3 bases and J shed 5 bases, with 11 bases lying between them. CDR1 and CDR2 (germline): SNHLY, FYNNEI.

In DNA, the CDR3 is TGCGCCAGCAGCCTGACAGGGAATGAAAAACTGTTTTTT. This translates into CASSLTGNEKLFF. The chain recombines TRBV5-1 with TRBJ1-4; 7 bases fit TRBD1. CDR3 length equals 13 residues. J gave up 5 bases and V 4 bases, and 2 bases lay outside the gene matches. Germline CDR1 is SGHRS and CDR2 is YFSETQ.

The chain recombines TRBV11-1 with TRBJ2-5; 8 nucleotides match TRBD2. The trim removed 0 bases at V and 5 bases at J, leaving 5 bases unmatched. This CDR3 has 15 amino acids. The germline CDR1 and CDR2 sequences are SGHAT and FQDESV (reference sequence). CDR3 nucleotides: TGTGCCAGCAGCTTAGCGCCCGGGGGGGAGGAGACCCAGTACTTC. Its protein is CASSLAPGGEETQYF. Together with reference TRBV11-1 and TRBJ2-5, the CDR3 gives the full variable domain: EAEVAQSPRYKITEKSQAVAFWCDPISGHATLYWYRQILGQGPELLVQFQDESVVDDSQLPKDRFSAERLKGVDSTLKIQPAELGDSAMYLCASSLAPGGEETQYFGPGTRLLVL.

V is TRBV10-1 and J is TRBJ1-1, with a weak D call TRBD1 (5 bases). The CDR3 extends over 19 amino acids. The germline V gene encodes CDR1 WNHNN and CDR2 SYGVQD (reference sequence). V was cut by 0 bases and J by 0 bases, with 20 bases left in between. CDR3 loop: CASSESWTPTGGMNTEAFF. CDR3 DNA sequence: TGCGCCAGCAGTGAGTCGTGGACACCGACCGGGGGGATGAACACTGAAGCTTTCTTT.